The clone carrying this T cell receptor (beta chain) was picked up a small number of times. Trimming removed 0 bases from V and 13 bases from J, with 13 bases in between. This CDR3 is 13 amino acids long. Germline CDR1 is GTSNPN and CDR2 is SVGIG (reference sequence). Researchers tagged individual cDNA molecules with unique molecular identifiers. Via MiXCR, TCRdb re-called the 5' RACE reads, giving one row per CDR3 protein. Of about 30,000 distinct CDR3 sequences detected, 5.4% appear once; the ten largest clones hold more than 0.7%. These data come from a study of early T cells in non-severe SARS-CoV-2 infection. Across the whole study: Investigators sequenced bulk RNA drawn from unsorted whole blood, and chains remained unpaired.

Sequencing used whole blood. This receptor was taken from an adult who was a healthcare worker with PCR-confirmed SARS-CoV-2 infection or an uninfected control (not recorded which). The chain carries TRBV30 and TRBJ1-6; D call uncertain. The CDR3 DNA sequence: TGTGCCTGGAGTGTACAGCGAGGACCCCCCCTCCACTTT. Encoded protein: CAWSVQRGPPLHF.